This T cell receptor beta chain was found in a study of T cells in Graves' hyperthyroidism and ophthalmopathy. About the study: Before treatment of any kind, peripheral blood was taken at initial diagnosis.

A remark on this clonotype: Its matching antigen is unknown.

Amplification targeted TCR beta CDR3 regions from RNA transcripts. Initially, a first-round RT-PCR of the TCR CDR3 employed the HTBI primer set. TCRdb independently ran MiXCR on the multiplex PCR reads; one entry per CDR3 protein. The profile shows 600,000 to 650,000 distinct CDR3 sequences, about 17% of them singletons. Study observations and caveats: Blood also carried most thyroid clonotypes expanded above 0.001. Ophthalmopathy and stable hyperthyroidism were separated by a 13 V-J model.

V lost 0 bases to trimming and J lost 3 bases, with 10 bases between them. CDR1 SGHTA and CDR2 FQGTGA come from the germline V gene. The length of the CDR3 is 15 residues. The sequence was obtained from a woman aged 25 to 45 with Graves' hyperthyroidism. The chain employs TRBV7-3 and TRBJ2-3; unclear D gene. Sequencing was done on a sample of blood. The CDR3 reads CASSLTVQPTDTQYF. CDR3 bases: TGTGCCAGCAGCTTAACTGTCCAGCCAACAGATACGCAGTATTTT.